This T cell receptor beta chain was captured in a study of T cells in Graves' hyperthyroidism and ophthalmopathy. Findings and limits, study-wide: Peripheral blood also featured most of the thyroid clonotypes expanded above 0.001.

V dropped 5 bases and J dropped 0 bases, with 10 bases sitting between them. CDR3 length: 15 amino acids. CDR1 is SNHLY and CDR2 is FYNNEI in the germline V gene. Researchers took RNA transcripts and amplified the TCR beta CDR3 regions from them. HTBI primers were employed in a first-round RT-PCR of the TCR CDR3. Each CDR3 protein gets one entry after TCRdb re-called the multiplex PCR reads with MiXCR. Counted here are about 840,000 distinct CDR3 sequences, 35% to 45% occurring once; the ten biggest clones make up approximately 8.7%. This clonotype was recorded only once. Its target is unknown. The chain uses TRBV2 and TRBJ2-2; D is uncertain. The sample taken for sequencing was blood. The TCR was taken from a man aged 18-30 years with Graves' hyperthyroidism. In nucleotides, the CDR3 is TGTGCCAGCAGTTACGGACGCGCGAACACCGGGGAGCTGTTTTTT. It encodes CASSYGRANTGELFF.